These 18 T cell receptor beta chains were all obtained from the same sample, sequenced in a study of control samples from healthy donors and cancer patients. TCRdb keeps only in-frame clones here, not all; method: immunoSEQ multiplex PCR. Found here are approximately 69,000 clones, approximately 90% of them singletons; the top ten hold approximately 5%. The sequenced material came from PBMCs. Source of these receptors: a man between 60 and 70 years old with colorectal cancer.

J is TRBJ2-3 and V is TRBV21-1; no check of the table's D call, TRBD2, against the DNA was made. TRBV21-1 is designated a pseudogene. This CDR3 spans 16 amino acids. CDR3 protein: CASSFAGGPRADTQYF. DNA for the CDR3: TGTGCCAGCAGCTTCGCCGGGGGGCCCCGGGCAGATACGCAGTATTTT.

V gene TRBV7-6 combines with J gene TRBJ2-6, with a tentative D call TRBD1 (6 bases). The germline V and J ends were trimmed by 3 bases and 2 bases, with 11 bases remaining between them. CDR1 and CDR2 (germline): SGHVS, FNYEAQ. This CDR3 has 16 residues. The CDR3 sequence: CASSLSGTTGANVLTF. CDR3 sequence (DNA): TGTGCCAGCAGCTTGTCAGGGACAACTGGGGCCAACGTCCTGACTTTC. The full variable domain, completed using reference TRBV7-6 and TRBJ2-6, is GAGVSQSPRYKVTKRGQDVALRCDPISGHVSLYWYRQALGQGPEFLTYFNYEAQQDKSGLPNDRFSAERPEGSISTLTIQRTEQRDSAMYRCASSLSGTTGANVLTFGAGSRLTVL.

The chain recombines TRBV9 with TRBJ2-3, with TRBD2 matching over 8 bases. Germline CDR1 SGDLS, CDR2 YYNGEE. The CDR3 is 15 amino acids. J gave up 2 bases and V 2 bases, and 4 bases lay outside the gene matches. The CDR3 DNA reads TGTGCCAGCAGCGTTCGGGGGGGAGCCACAGATACGCAGTATTTT. Its translation is CASSVRGGATDTQYF.

This clone was observed a single time. The chain couples TRBV29-1 to TRBJ1-2; D possibly corresponds to TRBD1 (5 bases). V was cut by 8 bases and J by 4 bases, with 14 bases left in between. Germline CDR1 SQVTM, CDR2 ANQGSEA. The CDR3 consists of 12 residues. CDR3 sequence (DNA): TGCAGCTCTCGGGAGGGGCTCTATGGCTACACCTTC. Translation: CSSREGLYGYTF.

This rearrangement joins TRBV7-2 to TRBJ1-2, with D perhaps matching TRBD1 (5 bases). The germline CDR1 and CDR2 sequences are SGHTA and FQGNSA. The CDR3 is 15 residues long. Trimming took 2 bases from V and 2 from J, leaving 12 bases between them. CDR3 sequence (DNA): TGTGCCAGCAGCTTACTGGCAGGGACGAACTATGGCTACACCTTC. It translates to CASSLLAGTNYGYTF. The full variable domain, completed using reference TRBV7-2 and TRBJ1-2, is GAGVSQSPSNKVTEKGKDVELRCDPISGHTALYWYRQSLGQGLEFLIYFQGNSAPDKSGLPSDRFSAERTGGSVSTLTIQRTQQEDSAVYLCASSLLAGTNYGYTFGSGTRLTVV.

The chain links TRBV30 to TRBJ1-6; D ambiguous. The ends were cut back, 2 bases at V and 9 bases at J, with 14 bases in the middle. CDR3 size: 14 residues. Germline lookup yields CDR1 GTSNPN and CDR2 SVGIG (reference sequence). CDR3 protein: CAWSPTPSPSPLHF. DNA for the CDR3: TGTGCCTGGAGTCCCACCCCCAGCCCTTCACCCCTCCACTTT.

As DNA, the CDR3 is TGTGCTAGTGGTTTGGTCCTGACAGGGGCGTTTCTGGGAACTGAAGCTTTCTTT. Amino acids: CASGLVLTGAFLGTEAFF. The chain couples TRBV12-5 to TRBJ1-1, with 8 bases matching TRBD1. CDR1 and CDR2 (germline): LGHNT, FRNRAP. The CDR3 is made up of 18 amino acids. The junction had 14 bases not matched to a gene; V was cut back by 0 bases and J by 5 bases. Variable domain in full (rest from reference TRBV12-5 and TRBJ1-1): DARVTQTPRHKVTEMGQEVTMRCQPILGHNTVFWYRQTMMQGLELLAYFRNRAPLDDSGMPKDRFSAEMPDATLATLKIQPSEPRDSAVYFCASGLVLTGAFLGTEAFFGQGTRLTVV.

The chain carries TRBV7-9 and TRBJ2-2; the D is unclear. The CDR3 runs to 14 residues. Germline CDR1 is SEHNR and CDR2 is FQNEAQ (reference sequence). V lost 0 bases, J lost 7 bases, and 9 bases lay in between. CDR3 in DNA: TGTGCCAGCAGCTTAGCAGGGAAGAGCGGGGAGCTGTTTTTT. Translation: CASSLAGKSGELFF.

V and J are TRBV19 and TRBJ2-7; D might be TRBD2 (6 bases). Germline CDR1 LNHDA, CDR2 SQIVND (reference sequence). The CDR3 has 14 amino acids. Trimming removed 3 bases at V and 4 bases at J, with 13 bases between. CDR3 in amino acids: CASSILHGGYEQYF. The CDR3 bases are TGTGCCAGTAGTATTCTCCACGGGGGTTACGAGCAGTACTTC.

The chain employs TRBV25-1 and TRBJ2-2; no definite D call. V was pared by 2 bases and J by 6 bases, with 7 bases between. The germline CDR1 and CDR2 sequences are MGHDK and SYGVNS. The CDR3 extends over 13 amino acids. The CDR3, as DNA: TGTGCCAGCAGTGAAATAGGATCCGGGGAGCTGTTTTTT. It codes for CASSEIGSGELFF.

The V call is TRBV6-5, the J call TRBJ2-7; D call uncertain. CDR3 size: 14 residues. The germline CDR1 and CDR2 sequences are MNHEY and SVGAGI. Trimming shortened V by 1 base and J by 1 base, and 8 bases separated the two germline ends. CDR3 sequence (DNA): TGTGCCAGCAGTTACTTGAGGCAGTCCTACGAGCAGTACTTC. Its protein is CASSYLRQSYEQYF.

V gene TRBV6-5 combines with J gene TRBJ2-1; 11 nucleotides align to TRBD2. This CDR3 has 15 amino acids. V was pared by 7 bases and J by 7 bases, with 9 bases of the junction left unmatched. In germline, CDR1 is MNHEY, CDR2 SVGAGI. The CDR3 region has the DNA TGTGCCAGCATGGCGTTTAGCGGGGGGGCGAATGAGCAGTTCTTC. Translating it yields CASMAFSGGANEQFF.

CDR3 amino acids: CASSFSPTNEKLFF. The DNA for the CDR3 is TGTGCCAGCAGCTTCTCCCCAACTAATGAAAAACTGTTTTTT. V and J are TRBV11-2 and TRBJ1-4, with no clear D. Trimming shortened V by 3 bases and J by 0 bases, and 5 bases separated the two germline ends. CDR3 length equals 14 residues. Germline loops: CDR1 SGHAT, CDR2 FQNNGV.

This chain links TRBV19 with TRBJ1-4, with no clear D. V lost 1 base, J lost 0 bases, and 6 bases lay in between. There are 15 residues in the CDR3. Germline V gives CDR1 LNHDA, CDR2 SQIVND (reference sequence). The CDR3 loop is CASSIGLATNEKLFF. The CDR3 bases are TGTGCCAGTAGTATAGGACTCGCAACTAATGAAAAACTGTTTTTT.

The rearrangement uses TRBV24-1 and TRBJ1-1; no clear D. The CDR3 has 11 amino acids. Germline CDR1 is KGHDR and CDR2 is SFDVKD. V dropped 3 bases and J dropped 4 bases, with 2 bases sitting between them. CDR3 sequence reads: CATSDGTEAFF. The CDR3 nucleotides are TGTGCCACCAGTGATGGCACTGAAGCTTTCTTT.

This chain connects TRBV5-4 to TRBJ2-2, with D possibly matching TRBD2 (6 bases). V dropped 4 bases and J dropped 7 bases, with 14 bases sitting between them. CDR3 length equals 14 residues. Germline-derived CDR1 and CDR2 are SGHNT and YYREEE (reference sequence). The CDR3: CASSPTSFGGELFF. The CDR3 coding sequence is TGTGCCAGCAGCCCGACTAGTTTCGGCGGGGAGCTGTTTTTT.

The chain has TRBV7-3 and TRBJ2-2, with 9 bases that match TRBD2. CDR1 is SGHTA and CDR2 is FQGTGA in the germline V gene. This CDR3 has 14 amino acids. The junction had 1 base not matched to a gene; V was cut back by 4 bases and J by 4 bases. The CDR3 region is CASSSSGVTGELFF. CDR3 sequence (DNA): TGTGCCAGCAGCTCTAGCGGGGTCACCGGGGAGCTGTTTTTT.

The rearrangement links TRBV19 to TRBJ1-2; 7 nucleotides align to TRBD1. Germline V lookup: CDR1 LNHDA, CDR2 SQIVND (reference sequence). The CDR3 is 12 residues long. The V segment lost 8 bases and the J segment 4 bases; nucleotides outside the gene matches: 4. The CDR3 DNA reads TGTGCCAGTTTCCGACAGGGCTATGGCTACACCTTC. Amino acid sequence: CASFRQGYGYTF.